One sample yielded the 31 T cell receptor beta chains listed below, sequenced in a study of HIV-infected patients and healthy controls. cDNA was made from about 480 ng RNA using alpha and beta constant primers. Using multiplexing indices, alpha and beta chain libraries were generated apart by chain-specific third strand synthesis. TCRdb re-called the 5' RACE reads with MiXCR, one entry per CDR3 protein. The sample holds approximately 12,000 distinct CDR3 sequences, about 9% seen once. The repertoire came from unfractionated whole blood and reflected all unsorted peripheral T cells. Sequenced material: blood, taken before antiretroviral therapy. The source of these receptors is an adult with HIV infection. The donor label of this sample is uncertain.

DNA of the CDR3: TGTGCCAGCAGGGCAGGATTTGCTAATGAAAAACTGTTTTTT. Translated: CASRAGFANEKLFF. This chain joins TRBV2 and TRBJ1-4; no definite D call. Germline values: CDR1 SNHLY, CDR2 FYNNEI. The CDR3 spans 14 residues. The V and J ends lost 6 bases and 3 bases respectively, with 11 bases between them.

This clonotype was counted at least ten times. V is TRBV19 and J is TRBJ2-6; D unresolved. The ends were cut back, 9 bases at V and 0 bases at J, with 15 bases in the middle. CDR1 is LNHDA, CDR2 SQIVND, per germline (reference sequence). The length of the CDR3 is 16 residues. DNA of the CDR3: TGTGCCAGCAGCCTGGCCCAGCGCTCTGGGGCCAACGTCCTGACTTTC. It encodes CASSLAQRSGANVLTF.

This clonotype was seen a few times. The V and J genes are TRBV7-9 and TRBJ1-1, with TRBD1 matching 7 bases. CDR3 size: 16 residues. J was trimmed by 4 bases and V by 5 bases; bases with no gene match: 13. The germline gives CDR1 SEHNR, CDR2 FQNEAQ (reference sequence). CDR3 residues: CASSPSSQTGITEAFF. The CDR3 DNA reads as TGTGCCAGCAGCCCATCGTCACAGACAGGGATCACTGAAGCTTTCTTT.

By its share, this clonotype is large. The chain carries TRBV9 and TRBJ2-7; the match to TRBD1 covers 7 bases. J lost 1 base, V lost 6 bases, and 7 bases had no gene match. The CDR3 is 14 amino acids. In germline, CDR1 is SGDLS, CDR2 YYNGEE. The CDR3 spells CASTRDSRSYEQYF. Here the CDR3 DNA reads TGTGCCAGCACCCGGGACAGCCGATCCTACGAGCAGTACTTC.

Only a few counts were recorded for this clonotype. The chain uses TRBV24-1 and TRBJ2-1; 9 bases map to TRBD2. The germline gives CDR1 KGHDR, CDR2 SFDVKD. J was trimmed by 9 bases and V by 9 bases; bases with no gene match: 8. CDR3 length: 13 amino acids. The CDR3 bases are TGTGCCACCGGGACTAGCCCTCGGGGTGAGCAGTTCTTC. It yields the protein CATGTSPRGEQFF.

This clonotype is large (0.1 to 1%) within its sample. The genes are TRBV24-1 and TRBJ2-5; tentative D call: TRBD2 (7 bases). The CDR3 is 14 residues long. Looked up from germline, CDR1 is KGHDR and CDR2 is SFDVKD. V gave up 2 bases and J gave up 5 bases, with 11 bases separating them. CDR3 nucleotide sequence: TGTGCCACCAGTGATTCGGGGGGCAGCGAGACCCAGTACTTC. Protein: CATSDSGGSETQYF.

At least ten counts were recorded for this clonotype. J is TRBJ2-7 and V is TRBV7-2, with 7 bases aligning to TRBD2. V lost 3 bases, J lost 3 bases, and 2 bases stayed unmatched. The CDR3 runs to 13 residues. Per germline, CDR1 SGHTA and CDR2 FQGNSA. The DNA for the CDR3 is TGTGCCAGCAGCTTCGGCGGGGGCTACGAGCAGTACTTC. It specifies CASSFGGGYEQYF.

This clonotype was seen many times. The chain carries TRBV7-2 and TRBJ2-7; 13 bases agree with TRBD2. The CDR3 length is 16 residues. The V segment lost 1 base and the J segment 3 bases; nucleotides outside the gene matches: 3. Germline CDR1 SGHTA, CDR2 FQGNSA. This CDR3 is CASSLGGLAGVYEQYF. CDR3 coding DNA: TGTGCCAGCAGCTTAGGAGGACTAGCGGGAGTCTACGAGCAGTACTTC. Complete variable domain (other parts from reference TRBV7-2 and TRBJ2-7): GAGVSQSPSNKVTEKGKDVELRCDPISGHTALYWYRQSLGQGLEFLIYFQGNSAPDKSGLPSDRFSAERTGGSVSTLTIQRTQQEDSAVYLCASSLGGLAGVYEQYFGPGTRLTVT.

This rearrangement joins TRBV10-3 to TRBJ2-3; no clear D. There are 13 residues in the CDR3. Germline V gene lookup returns CDR1 ENHRY and CDR2 SYGVKD. Trimming left V 2 bases short and J 3 bases short, with 6 bases between. The DNA for the CDR3 is TGTGCCATCAGTGAGGATCAGACAGATACGCAGTATTTT. This gives the protein CAISEDQTDTQYF.

This clonotype was counted at least ten times. This rearrangement joins TRBV7-9 to TRBJ1-5, with D possibly TRBD1 on 5 matching bases. Germline loops: CDR1 SEHNR, CDR2 FQNEAQ (reference sequence). The CDR3 totals 16 residues. Trimming shortened V by 1 base and J by 3 bases, and 13 bases separated the two germline ends. The CDR3 DNA reads TGTGCCAGCAGCTTAGACGGTGGGGGAACCAATCAGCCCCAGCATTTT. This translates into CASSLDGGGTNQPQHF.

This clonotype was recorded many times. The chain couples TRBV29-1 to TRBJ2-1; D is unresolved. V lost 1 base, J lost 7 bases, and 8 bases lay in between. The CDR3 is 12 amino acids. Germline V gene data show CDR1 as SQVTM and CDR2 as ANQGSEA. The CDR3: CSVEGNKNEQFF. The CDR3 coding sequence is TGCAGCGTTGAAGGGAACAAAAATGAGCAGTTCTTC.

Many counts were recorded for this clonotype. The chain links TRBV20-1 to TRBJ1-1; tentative D call: TRBD1 (6 bases). Germline CDR1 reads DFQATT; CDR2 reads SNEGSKA (reference sequence). This CDR3 comprises 16 residues. Trimming removed 0 bases at V and 2 bases at J, with 16 bases between. CDR3 bases: TGCAGTGCTAGAGAAGTCTTAGACAGGTACAACACTGAAGCTTTCTTT. Amino acid sequence: CSAREVLDRYNTEAFF.

The CDR3 region is CSASPGRIYYEQYF. DNA of the CDR3: TGCAGCGCTTCCCCGGGACGGATCTACTACGAGCAGTACTTC. The chain has TRBV29-1 and TRBJ2-7; D might be TRBD1 or TRBD2, each matching 5 bases. The CDR3 length is 14 residues. The V and J ends lost 7 bases and 3 bases respectively, with 19 bases between them. From germline, CDR1 is SQVTM and CDR2 ANQGSEA.

This clonotype was seen only a few times. This chain links TRBV25-1 with TRBJ2-7; D not certain. The V and J ends lost 5 bases and 6 bases respectively, with 11 bases between them. The CDR3 has 12 residues. Germline V gene data show CDR1 as MGHDK and CDR2 as SYGVNS. CDR3 sequence: CASSSGWSEQYF. In nucleotides, the CDR3 is TGTGCCAGCAGTAGTGGTTGGTCCGAGCAGTACTTC.

This clonotype came up many times. The V call is TRBV10-1, the J call TRBJ2-1, with 9 bases lining up with TRBD2. Losses at the gene ends were 3 bases for V and 5 bases for J; bases not matched to a gene: 14. CDR1 and CDR2 from the germline V gene are WNHNN and SYGVQD (reference sequence). CDR3 length: 18 residues. The CDR3 loop reads CASSDEYGSGSPDNEQFF. The CDR3 bases are TGCGCCAGCAGTGACGAATACGGTAGCGGGAGTCCCGACAATGAGCAGTTCTTC.

The sample holds many counts of this clonotype. This chain connects TRBV6-1 to TRBJ1-2; 7 nucleotides line up with TRBD1. Germline-derived CDR1 and CDR2 are MNHNS and SASEGT. The CDR3 extends over 15 amino acids. The junction had 12 bases not matched to a gene; V was cut back by 6 bases and J by 5 bases. CDR3 bases: TGTGCCAGCAGCTCACCCGGGACAGTTCAGTATGGCTACACCTTC. This encodes CASSSPGTVQYGYTF.

Many counts were recorded for this clonotype. The rearrangement links TRBV5-1 to TRBJ2-5; tentative D call: TRBD1 (6 bases). CDR3 length equals 15 residues. The germline V and J ends were trimmed by 4 bases and 3 bases, with 16 bases remaining between them. Germline CDR1 SGHRS, CDR2 YFSETQ. The chain's CDR3 is CASSATPQGEETQYF. The CDR3 nucleotides read TGCGCCAGCAGCGCGACTCCACAGGGAGAAGAGACCCAGTACTTC.

This clonotype was picked up many times. The V and J genes are TRBV5-1 and TRBJ1-1; D gene unclear. Germline V gene lookup returns CDR1 SGHRS and CDR2 YFSETQ. The CDR3 loop spans 13 amino acids. V lost 0 bases to trimming and J lost 2 bases, with 5 bases between them. CDR3 sequence: CASSLGENTEAFF. The CDR3 DNA follows: TGCGCCAGCAGCTTGGGGGAAAACACTGAAGCTTTCTTT.

This clonotype was seen at least ten times. This chain joins TRBV5-6 and TRBJ1-5; TRBD1 is a possible D gene (5 bases). Germline loops: CDR1 SGHDT, CDR2 YYEEEE. The CDR3 runs 13 residues. Trimming removed 4 bases from V and 6 bases from J, with 11 bases in between. CDR3 in DNA: TGTGCCAGCAGCGGGGACCCAAGTCAGCCCCAGCATTTT. Encoded protein: CASSGDPSQPQHF.

The sample holds many counts of this clonotype. The chain couples TRBV6-5 to TRBJ2-5, with D possibly matching TRBD2 (6 bases). The CDR3 sequence is 12 residues long. Germline loops: CDR1 MNHEY, CDR2 SVGAGI. Trimming removed 7 bases from V and 9 bases from J, with 15 bases in between. The CDR3 loop is CASTGDSWAQYF. The CDR3 DNA sequence: TGTGCCAGCACCGGGGACTCCTGGGCCCAGTACTTC.

The chain employs TRBV11-2 and TRBJ2-3, with 10 bases lining up with TRBD2. With V trimmed by 5 bases and J by 7 bases, 3 bases remained unmatched. The CDR3 extends over 13 amino acids. Germline values: CDR1 SGHAT, CDR2 FQNNGV. CDR3: CASSLAGENTQYF. CDR3 DNA: TGTGCCAGCAGCCTAGCGGGAGAAAATACGCAGTATTTT.

This clonotype was counted many times. This chain connects TRBV3-1 to TRBJ2-3, with 12 bases fitting TRBD2. Germline loops: CDR1 LGHDT, CDR2 YNNKEL (reference sequence). The CDR3 has 16 amino acids. The V gene end was trimmed by 4 bases and the J gene end by 4 bases; junction bases not matched to a gene: 6. The CDR3 protein is CASSPGASGGADTQYF. As DNA, the CDR3 is TGTGCCAGCAGCCCAGGGGCTAGCGGGGGGGCAGATACGCAGTATTTT.

This clonotype was found a few times. The CDR3 DNA is TGTGCCAGCTCACCACAGGGGACTAGCTCCTACGAGCAGTACTTC. It is translated as CASSPQGTSSYEQYF. This chain connects TRBV18 to TRBJ2-7; 8 bases line up with TRBD2. The CDR3 loop spans 15 amino acids. The V segment lost 1 base and the J segment 0 bases; nucleotides outside the gene matches: 2. From germline, CDR1 is KGHSH and CDR2 LQKENI.

This clonotype came up many times. J is TRBJ1-1 and V is TRBV7-9; the D is unclear. The V end was cut by 4 bases, the J end by 4 bases, with 16 bases between. Germline V lookup: CDR1 SEHNR, CDR2 FQNEAQ (reference sequence). CDR3 length: 15 residues. Here the CDR3 reads CASSSGSVLGTEAFF. CDR3 in DNA: TGTGCCAGCAGCTCCGGCAGTGTTTTAGGCACTGAAGCTTTCTTT.

This clonotype was seen once. A much larger clone differs by one base, so this may be a read error. CDR3 sequence (DNA): TGTGCCAGCAGCTTAGATCGTTACGTCGATAAGCAGTTCTTC. This sequence encodes CASSLDRYVDKQFF. The chain is built from TRBV11-2 and TRBJ2-1, with D unclear. The CDR3 length is 14 residues. Germline V gene sequence: CDR1 SGHAT, CDR2 FQNNGV. Trimming left V 0 bases short and J 11 bases short, with 14 bases between. Variable domain in full (rest from reference TRBV11-2 and TRBJ2-1): EAGVAQSPRYKIIEKRQSVAFWCNPISGHATLYWYQQILGQGPKLLIQFQNNGVVDDSQLPKDRFSAERLKGVDSTLKIQPAKLEDSAVYLCASSLDRYVDKQFFGPGTRLTVL.

This clonotype was seen ten or more times. The rearrangement links TRBV6-5 to TRBJ1-2; a weak D match, TRBD1 (5 bases). V was cut by 0 bases and J by 4 bases, with 9 bases left in between. Germline values: CDR1 MNHEY, CDR2 SVGAGI. The CDR3 length is 14 residues. DNA for the CDR3: TGTGCCAGCAGTTACTCGAAACAGGTCTATGGCTACACCTTC. This codes for CASSYSKQVYGYTF.

This clonotype was seen a handful of times. The genes are TRBV19 and TRBJ2-3, with 11 nucleotides matching TRBD2. This CDR3 has 13 residues. Germline assignment: CDR1 LNHDA and CDR2 SQIVND (reference sequence). V dropped 7 bases and J dropped 5; count of bases not matched to a gene: 2. The CDR3, as DNA: TGTGCCAGTACCGGGACTAGCGGAGATACGCAGTATTTT. Protein: CASTGTSGDTQYF.

This clonotype was counted many times. This sequence joins TRBV11-2 and TRBJ1-1, with 8 bases lining up with TRBD1. The CDR3 is 14 amino acids. J gave up 12 bases and V 5 bases, and 14 bases lay outside the gene matches. Germline CDR1 is SGHAT and CDR2 is FQNNGV. CDR3 residues: CASSPPRQGSGSFF. DNA of the CDR3: TGTGCCAGCAGCCCCCCCCGACAGGGGTCCGGATCTTTCTTT.

In its sample, this clonotype ranks as medium-sized (0.01 to 0.1%). In DNA, the CDR3 is TGTGCCAGCCAGGGAGATGGCCTGGCGCAGTACTTC. It yields the protein CASQGDGLAQYF. The chain couples TRBV12-3 or TRBV12-4 to TRBJ2-7; D is perhaps TRBD1 or TRBD2 (5 bases each). The V end lost 8 bases, the J end lost 9 bases, and 17 bases lay between the germline ends. CDR3 length equals 12 residues.

This clonotype was found many times. The chain employs TRBV5-1 and TRBJ2-7; 7 bases map to TRBD2. There are 12 residues in the CDR3. Losses at the gene ends were 4 bases for V and 5 bases for J; bases not matched to a gene: 3. The germline V gene has CDR1 SGHRS and CDR2 YFSETQ. CDR3 sequence: CASSPGLDEQYF. CDR3 DNA: TGCGCCAGCAGCCCCGGACTAGACGAGCAGTACTTC.

This clonotype has a count of ten or more. The genes are TRBV19 and TRBJ2-2; 7 positions match TRBD1. In germline, CDR1 is LNHDA, CDR2 SQIVND (reference sequence). The CDR3 totals 14 residues. The V gene end was trimmed by 4 bases and the J gene end by 6 bases; junction bases not matched to a gene: 5. CDR3 in amino acids: CASSRGQVSGELFF. The CDR3 nucleotides are TGTGCCAGTAGTAGAGGACAGGTCTCCGGGGAGCTGTTTTTT.